These 14 T cell receptor beta chains came from one sample sequenced in a study of blood T cell repertoires in COVID-19. The data were produced by immunoSEQ multiplex PCR, yet TCRdb's version contains in-frame clones alone and is incomplete. The sample holds tens of thousands of clones, 65% to 85% seen once. Specimen: peripheral blood. These receptors were obtained from a human donor in a cohort sampled during active COVID-19.

This chain uses TRBV28 with TRBJ2-7, with TRBD2 identical over 14 bases. Germline values: CDR1 MDHEN, CDR2 SYDVKM. This CDR3 contains 21 residues. Unmatched junction bases numbered 21, after V lost 4 bases and J lost 4 bases. CDR3 nucleotide sequence: TGTGCCAGCAGTTCCCCGGGACTAGCGGGAGAGGGGCCCCTTCTGTCTTACGAGCAGTACTTC. Amino acid sequence: CASSSPGLAGEGPLLSYEQYF.

The chain employs TRBV5-8 and TRBJ2-3, with D possibly TRBD1 on 6 matching bases. Trimming pared 7 bases from V and 6 bases from J, leaving 21 bases between. Per the germline V gene, CDR1 is SGHTS and CDR2 is YDEGEE. The CDR3 spans 15 residues. The CDR3 sequence: CASWGWDNPKDTQYF. In nucleotides, the CDR3 is TGTGCCAGCTGGGGATGGGACAACCCAAAGGATACGCAGTATTTT.

This rearrangement joins TRBV28 to TRBJ1-6; 9 bases map to TRBD1. Germline loops: CDR1 MDHEN, CDR2 SYDVKM. The CDR3 covers 15 residues. The ends lost 4 bases at V and 7 bases at J; junction bases unmatched: 5. The CDR3 DNA is TGTGCCAGCAGTTCGGGACAGGGTATCAATTCACCCCTCCACTTT. This encodes CASSSGQGINSPLHF.

This clone was found once. The chain carries TRBV28 and TRBJ2-3; 7 bases line up with TRBD1. V trimming: 1 base; J trimming: 10 bases; junction bases outside the gene matches: 8. The length of the CDR3 is 14 residues. Germline values: CDR1 MDHEN, CDR2 SYDVKM. CDR3 amino acids: CASSLLRQGDSQYF. The CDR3 region has the DNA TGTGCCAGCAGTTTATTAAGACAGGGTGATTCGCAGTATTTT.

This sequence joins TRBV21-1 and TRBJ1-4; the D call in the table, TRBD1, was not verified against the DNA. TRBV21-1 is labeled a pseudogene. The CDR3 covers 12 residues. CDR3: CATPDRDEKLFF. CDR3 nucleotide sequence: TGTGCCACCCCCGACAGGGATGAAAAACTGTTTTTT.

This clone has just a few counts. The gene calls are TRBV7-9 and TRBJ2-7; 8 bases align to TRBD1. The CDR3 has 14 amino acids. V was clipped by 3 bases and J by 1 base; unmatched bases: 2. Germline lookup yields CDR1 SEHNR and CDR2 FQNEAQ (reference sequence). This CDR3 reads CASSLGQESYEQYF. The CDR3 DNA reads TGTGCCAGCAGCTTGGGACAGGAATCCTACGAGCAGTACTTC. Together with reference TRBV7-9 and TRBJ2-7, the CDR3 gives the full variable domain: DTGVSQNPRHKITKRGQNVTFRCDPISEHNRLYWYRQTLGQGPEFLTYFQNEAQLEKSRLLSDRFSAERPKGSFSTLEIQRTEQGDSAMYLCASSLGQESYEQYFGPGTRLTVT.

The chain couples TRBV11-3 to TRBJ1-1; D remains ambiguous. The CDR3 runs to 13 residues. CDR1 and CDR2 (germline): SGHNT, YENEEA. V was clipped by 3 bases and J by 1 base, with 6 bases between them. As DNA, the CDR3 is TGTGCCAGCAGCTTGGGCCAGAACACTGAAGCTTTCTTT. Translating it yields CASSLGQNTEAFF.

The chain links TRBV5-1 to TRBJ1-2; a weak D match, TRBD1 (5 bases). V dropped 1 base and J dropped 1 base, with 11 bases sitting between them. The CDR3 extends over 15 amino acids. The germline CDR1 and CDR2 sequences are SGHRS and YFSETQ. Here the CDR3 reads CASSLRGSSNYGYTF. As DNA, the CDR3 is TGCGCCAGCAGCTTGAGGGGCAGCAGTAACTATGGCTACACCTTC.

The genes are TRBV28 and TRBJ1-5; D not certain. This CDR3 has 16 amino acids. Between the trimmed V and J ends, which lost 6 bases and 3 bases, there was a span of 18 bases. CDR1 is MDHEN and CDR2 is SYDVKM in the germline V gene. CDR3 in amino acids: CASSPEGEGLNQPQHF. The CDR3, as DNA: TGTGCCAGCAGCCCCGAGGGTGAGGGCCTCAATCAGCCCCAGCATTTT.

The genes are TRBV28 and TRBJ2-1; TRBD2 matches at 8 bases. Germline V gene sequence: CDR1 MDHEN, CDR2 SYDVKM. The CDR3 loop spans 15 amino acids. The V segment lost 5 bases and the J segment 10 bases; nucleotides outside the gene matches: 13. This CDR3 reads CASSPFSGRAREQFF. The CDR3 DNA is TGTGCCAGCAGTCCCTTTTCCGGGAGGGCACGGGAGCAGTTCTTC.

CDR3 bases: TGTGCCAGCAGCTCCGTCGGACAGGGCGGAGAGACCCAGTACTTC. Protein: CASSSVGQGGETQYF. The V gene is TRBV5-4, the J gene TRBJ2-5; 8 bases agree with TRBD1. The V segment lost 3 bases and the J segment 4 bases; nucleotides outside the gene matches: 8. The germline CDR1 and CDR2 sequences are SGHNT and YYREEE (reference sequence). The CDR3 loop spans 15 amino acids.

This clone was seen at least ten times. J is TRBJ2-1 and V is TRBV3-1 (or the pseudogene TRBV3-2); no reliable D call. CDR3 size: 13 residues. Germline CDR1 is LGHDT and CDR2 is YNNKEL (reference sequence). V was pared by 3 bases and J by 10 bases, with 13 bases between. The CDR3 coding sequence is TGTGCCAGCAGCCACGCTAGGTTCCGGGAGCAGTTCTTC. Protein sequence: CASSHARFREQFF.

The chain has TRBV21-1 and TRBJ2-5; the table calls TRBD1, which could not be checked here. TRBV21-1 is a listed pseudogene. CDR3 length: 16 residues. CDR3 amino acids: CASSKRGQGQGETQYF. CDR3 sequence (DNA): TGTGCCAGCAGCAAAAGAGGACAGGGGCAGGGAGAGACCCAGTACTTC.

The chain joins TRBV28 to TRBJ1-5, with D possibly matching TRBD1 (5 bases). This CDR3 region has 16 residues. V lost 5 bases, J lost 2 bases, and 16 bases lay in between. Germline loops: CDR1 MDHEN, CDR2 SYDVKM. CDR3 sequence: CASSPGWLGGNQPQHF. CDR3 coding DNA: TGTGCCAGCAGTCCTGGTTGGTTAGGGGGCAATCAGCCCCAGCATTTT.